The rows below give T cell receptor beta chains drawn from one sample of a study of blood T cell repertoires in COVID-19. The repertoire was sequenced with immunoSEQ multiplex PCR; TCRdb's copy has only in-frame clones and lacks some. The sample records hundreds of thousands of clones, roughly 87% being singletons. The sequencing input was peripheral blood. The origin of the receptors is a young man with active or convalescent COVID-19. Each CDR3 is given with its conserved first and last residue. A D gene is named only where the DNA matches it firmly. Clone size is given for some rows only: seen once, a few or many times, or a class if the clone is expanded.

clone_size	v_call	d_call	j_call	cdr3_aa	cdr3_nt
.	TRBV9	TRBD2	TRBJ2-5	CASNEGGLQETQYF	TGTGCCAGCAATGAGGGAGGGCTACAAGAGACCCAGTACTTC
.	TRBV5-1	TRBD1	TRBJ1-1	CASSSDRGPTEAFF	TGCGCCAGCAGTTCGGACAGGGGGCCCACTGAAGCTTTCTTT
.	TRBV4-2	.	TRBJ2-5	CASSQARVGETQYF	TGTGCCAGCAGCCAGGCCAGGGTGGGTGAGACCCAGTACTTC
.	TRBV5-1	TRBD1	TRBJ1-2	CASSFQHRGNYGYTF	TGCGCCAGCAGCTTTCAACACAGGGGGAACTATGGCTACACCTTC
.	TRBV7-2	.	TRBJ2-2	CASSSGGGRNTGELFF	TGTGCCAGCAGCTCCGGCGGGGGCAGGAACACCGGGGAGCTGTTTTTT
.	TRBV30	.	TRBJ1-1	CAWSVYEEAFF	TGTGCCTGGAGCGTTTATGAGGAAGCTTTCTTT
.	TRBV4-2	.	TRBJ2-7	CASSQDRLEQYF	TGTGCCAGCAGCCAAGATCGTCTCGAGCAGTACTTC
.	TRBV5-1	.	TRBJ2-5	CASSLGPAGYQETQYF	TGCGCCAGCAGCCTCGGACCCGCGGGGTACCAAGAGACCCAGTACTTC
.	TRBV5-1	.	TRBJ2-5	CASSLDRRETQYF	TGCGCCAGCAGCTTGGACAGAAGAGAGACCCAGTACTTC
.	TRBV7-8	.	TRBJ2-5	CASSLGFITQGRGETQYF	TGTGCCAGCAGCTTAGGGTTTATCACTCAGGGAAGGGGAGAGACCCAGTACTTC
.	TRBV20-1	.	TRBJ2-1	CSASGRSSYNEQFF	TGCAGTGCTAGTGGCCGGAGCTCCTACAATGAGCAGTTCTTC
.	TRBV9	.	TRBJ1-3	CASSAQTGFWNTIYF	TGTGCCAGCAGCGCCCAAACAGGGTTTTGGAACACCATATATTTT
.	TRBV11-2	TRBD2	TRBJ2-2	CASSLDLSGRADTGELFF	TGTGCCAGCAGCTTAGACCTTAGCGGGAGGGCGGACACCGGGGAGCTGTTTTTT
.	TRBV20-1	TRBD1	TRBJ2-7	CSASWDRDPYEQYF	TGCAGTGCTAGTTGGGACAGGGATCCCTACGAGCAGTACTTC
.	TRBV27	TRBD2	TRBJ2-3	CASSLWRGTSLDTQYF	TGTGCCAGCAGTTTATGGAGAGGGACTAGTTTGGATACGCAGTATTTT
.	TRBV15	.	TRBJ1-1	CATSRDYGTEAFF	TGTGCCACCAGCAGAGATTACGGCACTGAAGCTTTCTTT
.	TRBV28	.	TRBJ1-2	CASTLLPPGRRGGYTF	TGTGCCAGCACCTTACTGCCCCCAGGCCGTCGGGGTGGCTACACCTTC
.	TRBV24-1	.	TRBJ2-3	CATSDLGTISTDTQYF	TGTGCCACCAGTGATTTGGGCACGATAAGCACAGATACGCAGTATTTT
.	TRBV27	.	TRBJ1-4	CASSGGATNEKLFF	TGTGCCAGCTCGGGCGGGGCAACTAATGAAAAACTGTTTTTT
.	TRBV5-1	.	TRBJ2-7	CASTPLGGSYEQYF	TGCGCCAGCACCCCGTTGGGCGGGTCCTACGAGCAGTACTTC
once	TRBV7-3	.	TRBJ1-1	CASSRHLNTEAFF	TGTGCCAGCAGCCGACACCTAAACACTGAAGCTTTCTTT
.	TRBV6-5	.	TRBJ1-1	CASSYLGSYGTEAFF	TGTGCCAGCAGTTACTTGGGCAGTTATGGAACTGAAGCTTTCTTT
.	TRBV19	TRBD2	TRBJ2-3	CASRTSGRTDTQYF	TGTGCCAGTAGGACTAGCGGAAGAACAGATACGCAGTATTTT